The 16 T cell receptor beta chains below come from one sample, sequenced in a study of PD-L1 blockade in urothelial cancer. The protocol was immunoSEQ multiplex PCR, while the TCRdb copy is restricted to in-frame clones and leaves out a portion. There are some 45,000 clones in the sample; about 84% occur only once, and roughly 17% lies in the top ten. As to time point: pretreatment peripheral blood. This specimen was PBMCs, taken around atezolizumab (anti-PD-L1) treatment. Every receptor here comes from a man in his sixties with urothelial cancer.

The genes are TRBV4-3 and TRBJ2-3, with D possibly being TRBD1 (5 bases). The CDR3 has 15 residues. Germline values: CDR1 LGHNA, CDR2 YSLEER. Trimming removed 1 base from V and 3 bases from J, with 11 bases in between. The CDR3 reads CASSQGRVGTDTQYF. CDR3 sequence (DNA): TGCGCCAGCAGCCAAGGCAGGGTGGGAACAGATACGCAGTATTTT.

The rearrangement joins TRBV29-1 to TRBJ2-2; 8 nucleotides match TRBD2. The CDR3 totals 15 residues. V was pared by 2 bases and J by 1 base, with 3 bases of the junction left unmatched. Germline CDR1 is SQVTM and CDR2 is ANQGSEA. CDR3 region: CSVERLAGNTGELFF. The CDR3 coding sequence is TGCAGCGTTGAACGTCTAGCGGGGAACACCGGGGAGCTGTTTTTT.

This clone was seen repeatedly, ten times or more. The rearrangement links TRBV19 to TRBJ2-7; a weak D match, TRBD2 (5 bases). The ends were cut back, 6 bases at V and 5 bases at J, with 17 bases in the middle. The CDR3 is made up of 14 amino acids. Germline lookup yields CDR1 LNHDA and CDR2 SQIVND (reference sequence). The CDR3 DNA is TGTGCCAGTAGCATAATCGGAGCGGCCCACGAGCAGTACTTC. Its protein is CASSIIGAAHEQYF.

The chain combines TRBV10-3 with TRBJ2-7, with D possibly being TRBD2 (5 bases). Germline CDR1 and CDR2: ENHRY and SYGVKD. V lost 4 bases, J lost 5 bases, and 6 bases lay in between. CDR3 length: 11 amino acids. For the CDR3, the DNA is TGTGCCATCAGTGGAGGGAACGAGCAGTACTTC. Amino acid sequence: CAISGGNEQYF.

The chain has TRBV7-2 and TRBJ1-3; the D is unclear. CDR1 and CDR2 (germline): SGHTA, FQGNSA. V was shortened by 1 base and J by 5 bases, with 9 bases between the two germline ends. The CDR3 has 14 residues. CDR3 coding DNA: TGTGCCAGCAGCTTAGGAGGTGTCAGAAACACCATATATTTT. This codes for CASSLGGVRNTIYF.

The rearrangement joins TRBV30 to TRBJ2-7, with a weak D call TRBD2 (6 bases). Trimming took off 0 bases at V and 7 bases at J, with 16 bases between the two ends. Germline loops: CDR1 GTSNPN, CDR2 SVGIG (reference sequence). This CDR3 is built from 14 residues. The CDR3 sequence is CAWSVGGGTGEQYF. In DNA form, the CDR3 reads TGTGCCTGGAGTGTAGGAGGCGGGACGGGTGAGCAGTACTTC.

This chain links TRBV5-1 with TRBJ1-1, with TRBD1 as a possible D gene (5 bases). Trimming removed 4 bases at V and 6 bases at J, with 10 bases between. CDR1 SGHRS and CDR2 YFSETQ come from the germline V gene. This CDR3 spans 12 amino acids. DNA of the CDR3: TGCGCCAGCAGCCCGGGACTGGCTGAAGCTTTCTTT. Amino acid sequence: CASSPGLAEAFF.

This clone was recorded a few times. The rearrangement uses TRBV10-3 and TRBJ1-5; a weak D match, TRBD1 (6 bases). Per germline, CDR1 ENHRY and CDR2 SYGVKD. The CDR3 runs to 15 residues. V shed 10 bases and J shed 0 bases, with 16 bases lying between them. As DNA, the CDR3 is TGTGCCACCACACCAGGGGATATTAGCAATCAGCCCCAGCATTTT. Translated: CATTPGDISNQPQHF.

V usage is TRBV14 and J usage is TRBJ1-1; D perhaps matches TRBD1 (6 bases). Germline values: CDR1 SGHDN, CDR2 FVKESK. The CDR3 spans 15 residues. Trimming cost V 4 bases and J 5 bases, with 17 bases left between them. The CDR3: CASSRMKGVGTEAFF. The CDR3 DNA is TGTGCCAGCAGCCGGATGAAGGGGGTTGGGACTGAAGCTTTCTTT. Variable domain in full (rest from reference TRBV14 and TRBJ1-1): EAGVTQFPSHSVIEKGQTVTLRCDPISGHDNLYWYRRVMGKEIKFLLHFVKESKQDESGMPNNRFLAERTGGTYSTLKVQPAELEDSGVYFCASSRMKGVGTEAFFGQGTRLTVV.

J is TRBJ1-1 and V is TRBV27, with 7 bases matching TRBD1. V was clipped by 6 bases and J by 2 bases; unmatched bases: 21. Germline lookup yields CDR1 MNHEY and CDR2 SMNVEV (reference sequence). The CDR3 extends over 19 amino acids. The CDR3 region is CASSPLFSQGVWLNTEAFF. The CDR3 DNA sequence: TGTGCCAGCAGCCCCTTGTTTTCCCAGGGGGTCTGGCTCAACACTGAAGCTTTCTTT.

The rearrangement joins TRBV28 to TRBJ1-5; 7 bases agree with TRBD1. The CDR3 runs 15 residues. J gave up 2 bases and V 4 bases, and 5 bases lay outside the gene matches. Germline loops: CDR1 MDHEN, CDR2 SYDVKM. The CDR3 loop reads CASSSGQLGNQPQHF. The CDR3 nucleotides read TGTGCCAGCAGTTCGGGACAGTTGGGCAATCAGCCCCAGCATTTT.

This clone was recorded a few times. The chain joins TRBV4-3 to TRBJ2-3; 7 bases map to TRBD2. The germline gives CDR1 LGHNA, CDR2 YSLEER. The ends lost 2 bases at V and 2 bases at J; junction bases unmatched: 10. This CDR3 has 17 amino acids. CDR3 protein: CASSQPPAGDFTDTQYF. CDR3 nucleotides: TGCGCCAGCAGCCAACCCCCGGCGGGGGACTTCACAGATACGCAGTATTTT.

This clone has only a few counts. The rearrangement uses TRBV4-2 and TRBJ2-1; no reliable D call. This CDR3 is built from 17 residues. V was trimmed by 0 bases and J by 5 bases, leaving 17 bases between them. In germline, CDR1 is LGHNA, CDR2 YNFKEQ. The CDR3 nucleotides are TGTGCCAGCAGCCAAGAGACGATAATTGAGGCCCACAATGAGCAGTTCTTC. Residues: CASSQETIIEAHNEQFF.

The CDR3 DNA sequence: TGTGCCAGCAGCCGCCGGGACAGGGACAATGAGCAGTTCTTC. It specifies CASSRRDRDNEQFF. This sequence joins TRBV28 and TRBJ2-1; 9 nucleotides line up with TRBD1. The length of the CDR3 is 14 residues. Trimming removed 6 bases from V and 5 bases from J; junction bases left unmatched: 5. Germline CDR1 MDHEN, CDR2 SYDVKM. The complete variable domain, with remaining parts taken from reference TRBV28 and TRBJ2-1, reads DVKVTQSSRYLVKRTGEKVFLECVQDMDHENMFWYRQDPGLGLRLIYFSYDVKMKEKGDIPEGYSVSREKKERFSLILESASTNQTSMYLCASSRRDRDNEQFFGPGTRLTVL.

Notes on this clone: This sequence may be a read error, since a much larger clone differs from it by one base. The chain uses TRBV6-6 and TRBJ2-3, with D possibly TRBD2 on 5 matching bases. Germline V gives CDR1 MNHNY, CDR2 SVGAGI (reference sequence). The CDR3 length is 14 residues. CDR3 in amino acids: CVSGVPPSTDTQYF. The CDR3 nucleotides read TGTGTCAGCGGAGTACCTCCTAGCACAGATACGCAGTATTTT.

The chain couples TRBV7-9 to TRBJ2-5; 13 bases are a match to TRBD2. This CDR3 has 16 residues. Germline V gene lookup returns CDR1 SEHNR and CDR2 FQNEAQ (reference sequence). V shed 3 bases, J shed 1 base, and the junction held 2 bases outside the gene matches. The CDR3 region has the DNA TGTGCCAGCAGCTTCACTAGCGGGAGGGCCCAAGAGACCCAGTACTTC. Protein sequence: CASSFTSGRAQETQYF.